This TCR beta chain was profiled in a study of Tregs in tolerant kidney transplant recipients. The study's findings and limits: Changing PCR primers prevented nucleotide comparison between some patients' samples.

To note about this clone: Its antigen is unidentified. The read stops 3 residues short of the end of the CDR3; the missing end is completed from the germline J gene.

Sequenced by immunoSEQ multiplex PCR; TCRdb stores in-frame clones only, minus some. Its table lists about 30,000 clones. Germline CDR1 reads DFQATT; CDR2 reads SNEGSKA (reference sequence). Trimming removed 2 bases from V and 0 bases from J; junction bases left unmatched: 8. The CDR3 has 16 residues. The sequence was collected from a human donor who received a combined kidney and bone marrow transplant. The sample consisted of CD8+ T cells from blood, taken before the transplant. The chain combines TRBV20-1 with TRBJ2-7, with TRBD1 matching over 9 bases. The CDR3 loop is CSARSRQGVLSYEQYF. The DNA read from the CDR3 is TGCAGTGCTAGATCACGACAGGGGGTCCTCTCCTACGAG.